Listed below are T cell receptor beta chains from one sample, sequenced in a study of cytomegalovirus exposure and HLA in healthy donors. Using immunoSEQ multiplex PCR, the repertoire was profiled, and TCRdb retains in-frame clones only, with some absent. The repertoire has around 76,000 clones, roughly 64% of them found once; the top ten carry roughly 7.6%. The sequenced sample consisted of PBMCs. The origin of the receptors is a man aged 35 to 55 in good health and CMV-seropositive. The CDR3 runs from the conserved cysteine through the conserved F or W. A D gene is named only where the DNA matches it firmly. Expanded clones are given a class, and other clones once, few, many or no size at all.

abundance: -; j_gene: TRBJ2-3; v_gene: TRBV10-3; d_gene: TRBD2; CDR3aa: CAISALVSGGTDTQYF; CDR3nt: TGTGCCATCAGTGCCCTCGTGAGCGGGGGCACAGATACGCAGTATTTT
abundance: few; j_gene: TRBJ2-3; v_gene: TRBV25-1; d_gene: -; CDR3aa: CASSEGQTSTDTQYF; CDR3nt: TGTGCCAGCAGTGAAGGACAGACCTCCACAGATACGCAGTATTTT
abundance: -; j_gene: TRBJ2-2; v_gene: TRBV5-4; d_gene: -; CDR3aa: CASSSDTGELFF; CDR3nt: TGTGCCAGCAGCTCAGACACCGGGGAGCTGTTTTTT
abundance: few; j_gene: TRBJ2-4; v_gene: TRBV4-1; d_gene: TRBD2; CDR3aa: CASSQDGRASGVAKNIQYF; CDR3nt: TGCGCCAGCAGCCAAGATGGGCGTGCTAGCGGAGTAGCCAAAAACATTCAGTACTTC
abundance: few; j_gene: TRBJ1-3; v_gene: TRBV5-1; d_gene: -; CDR3aa: CASSLARQGSGNTIYF; CDR3nt: TGCGCCAGCAGCTTGGCCCGGCAGGGGAGTGGAAACACCATATATTTT
abundance: -; j_gene: TRBJ1-1; v_gene: TRBV28; d_gene: -; CDR3aa: CASRAYTENTEAFF; CDR3nt: TGTGCCAGCAGAGCCTACACAGAGAACACTGAAGCTTTCTTT
abundance: -; j_gene: TRBJ2-7; v_gene: TRBV7-8; d_gene: TRBD1; CDR3aa: CASSLPRDRGSYEQYF; CDR3nt: TGTGCCAGCAGCTTGCCCCGGGACAGGGGTTCCTACGAGCAGTACTTC
abundance: -; j_gene: TRBJ1-5; v_gene: TRBV7-9; d_gene: -; CDR3aa: CASGGTSGNQPQHF; CDR3nt: TGTGCCAGCGGGGGCACCTCCGGCAATCAGCCCCAGCATTTT
abundance: -; j_gene: TRBJ1-6; v_gene: TRBV5-1; d_gene: TRBD1; CDR3aa: CASSNRDRTYNSPLHF; CDR3nt: TGCGCCAGCAGCAACCGGGACAGGACCTATAATTCACCCCTCCACTTT
abundance: -; j_gene: TRBJ1-4; v_gene: TRBV20-1; d_gene: -; CDR3aa: CSASTNEKLFF; CDR3nt: TGCAGTGCCTCAACTAATGAAAAACTGTTTTTT
abundance: -; j_gene: TRBJ1-1; v_gene: TRBV5-1; d_gene: TRBD1; CDR3aa: CASSLTGDSNTEAFF; CDR3nt: TGCGCCAGCAGCTTGACAGGGGATTCGAACACTGAAGCTTTCTTT
abundance: few; j_gene: TRBJ2-2; v_gene: TRBV10-1; d_gene: TRBD1; CDR3aa: CASTRLDRENTGELFF; CDR3nt: TGCGCCAGCACGCGCCTGGACAGGGAGAACACCGGGGAGCTGTTTTTT
abundance: -; j_gene: TRBJ1-5; v_gene: TRBV30; d_gene: -; CDR3aa: CAWSSGESQPQHF; CDR3nt: TGTGCCTGGAGTTCGGGGGAGAGTCAGCCCCAGCATTTT
abundance: -; j_gene: TRBJ2-1; v_gene: TRBV2; d_gene: TRBD2; CDR3aa: CASSPRGDEQFF; CDR3nt: TGTGCCAGCAGTCCCCGGGGGGATGAGCAGTTCTTC
abundance: -; j_gene: TRBJ1-2; v_gene: TRBV5-4; d_gene: -; CDR3aa: CASSFTGRGYGYTF; CDR3nt: TGTGCCAGCAGCTTCACAGGGAGGGGGTATGGCTACACCTTC
abundance: few; j_gene: TRBJ1-2; v_gene: TRBV6-5; d_gene: -; CDR3aa: CASSYSLDYGYTF; CDR3nt: TGTGCCAGCAGTTACTCCCTCGACTATGGCTACACCTTC
abundance: -; j_gene: TRBJ1-2; v_gene: TRBV7-3; d_gene: -; CDR3aa: CASSPEGPSSYGYTF; CDR3nt: TGTGCCAGCAGCCCCGAGGGTCCCTCGTCCTATGGCTACACCTTC
abundance: -; j_gene: TRBJ1-2; v_gene: TRBV6-5; d_gene: TRBD1; CDR3aa: CASRADRGSIGYTF; CDR3nt: TGTGCCAGCAGGGCCGACAGGGGGTCTATCGGCTACACCTTC
abundance: few; j_gene: TRBJ1-4; v_gene: TRBV18; d_gene: -; CDR3aa: CASSRDSITNEKLFF; CDR3nt: TGTGCCAGCTCACGAGACAGTATCACTAATGAAAAACTGTTTTTT
abundance: -; j_gene: TRBJ1-1; v_gene: TRBV30; d_gene: -; CDR3aa: CAWSVSSTEAFF; CDR3nt: TGTGCCTGGAGTGTAAGTAGCACTGAAGCTTTCTTT
abundance: -; j_gene: TRBJ2-1; v_gene: TRBV11-2; d_gene: TRBD2; CDR3aa: CASSLGGLAGDNEQFF; CDR3nt: TGTGCCAGCAGTCTCGGGGGACTAGCGGGAGACAATGAGCAGTTCTTC
abundance: few; j_gene: TRBJ1-4; v_gene: TRBV5-1; d_gene: -; CDR3aa: CASSSTTTRAGDEKLFF; CDR3nt: TGCGCCAGCAGCTCCACCACCACCCGGGCGGGGGATGAAAAACTGTTTTTT
abundance: -; j_gene: TRBJ1-5; v_gene: TRBV2; d_gene: -; CDR3aa: CASSENQGSQPQHF; CDR3nt: TGTGCCAGCAGTGAGAACCAGGGCAGTCAGCCCCAGCATTTT
abundance: -; j_gene: TRBJ2-2; v_gene: TRBV5-1; d_gene: TRBD1; CDR3aa: CASRQGTNTGELFF; CDR3nt: TGCGCCTCCCGACAGGGAACGAACACCGGGGAGCTGTTTTTT
abundance: -; j_gene: TRBJ1-2; v_gene: TRBV15; d_gene: -; CDR3aa: CATSNGRVDYGYTF; CDR3nt: TGTGCCACCAGCAACGGCAGGGTGGACTATGGCTACACCTTC
abundance: -; j_gene: TRBJ1-1; v_gene: TRBV29-1; d_gene: -; CDR3aa: CSVEDRGLWNTEAFF; CDR3nt: TGCAGCGTTGAAGATCGGGGTTTGTGGAACACTGAAGCTTTCTTT
abundance: -; j_gene: TRBJ1-4; v_gene: TRBV30; d_gene: -; CDR3aa: CAWSAPGAINEKLFF; CDR3nt: TGTGCCTGGAGTGCCCCAGGGGCAATTAATGAAAAACTGTTTTTT
abundance: -; j_gene: TRBJ1-1; v_gene: TRBV28; d_gene: -; CDR3aa: CASRGRPEAFF; CDR3nt: TGTGCCAGCAGAGGGAGGCCTGAAGCTTTCTTT
abundance: -; j_gene: TRBJ2-1; v_gene: TRBV6-4; d_gene: TRBD2; CDR3aa: CASSGIRSSGRNEQFF; CDR3nt: TGTGCCAGCAGTGGGATCCGTTCTAGCGGGAGAAATGAGCAGTTCTTC
abundance: -; j_gene: TRBJ2-5; v_gene: TRBV29-1; d_gene: TRBD1; CDR3aa: CSVEGEDRGFQETQYF; CDR3nt: TGCAGCGTTGAAGGAGAGGACAGGGGTTTCCAAGAGACCCAGTACTTC
abundance: -; j_gene: TRBJ2-1; v_gene: TRBV9; d_gene: -; CDR3aa: CASSATGQTSYNEQFF; CDR3nt: TGTGCCAGCAGCGCGACCGGACAGACCTCCTACAATGAGCAGTTCTTC
abundance: -; j_gene: TRBJ2-5; v_gene: TRBV19; d_gene: TRBD1; CDR3aa: CASSDLPGQGRETQYF; CDR3nt: TGTGCCAGTAGCGACCTCCCAGGACAGGGTAGAGAGACCCAGTACTTC
abundance: -; j_gene: TRBJ2-3; v_gene: TRBV29-1; d_gene: TRBD2; CDR3aa: CSVAVGGRTDTQYF; CDR3nt: TGCAGCGTTGCCGTTGGCGGGAGGACAGATACGCAGTATTTT
abundance: few; j_gene: TRBJ1-1; v_gene: TRBV11-2; d_gene: -; CDR3aa: CASNLAGGLTEAFF; CDR3nt: TGTGCCAGCAACCTAGCGGGGGGATTAACTGAAGCTTTCTTT
abundance: -; j_gene: TRBJ2-3; v_gene: TRBV28; d_gene: TRBD1; CDR3aa: CASSSGQTDTQYF; CDR3nt: TGTGCCAGCAGTTCGGGACAGACAGATACGCAGTATTTT
abundance: -; j_gene: TRBJ1-2; v_gene: TRBV5-8; d_gene: TRBD1; CDR3aa: CASSPGQGDTVYGYTF; CDR3nt: TGTGCCAGCAGCCCGGGACAGGGAGACACCGTCTATGGCTACACCTTC
abundance: -; j_gene: TRBJ2-3; v_gene: TRBV11-3; d_gene: -; CDR3aa: CASSLTSGTRADTQYF; CDR3nt: TGTGCCAGCAGCTTAACTAGTGGGACTCGGGCAGATACGCAGTATTTT
abundance: -; j_gene: TRBJ2-1; v_gene: TRBV7-8; d_gene: -; CDR3aa: CASSAEGPFYDEQFF; CDR3nt: TGTGCCAGCAGCGCGGAGGGCCCTTTTTACGATGAGCAGTTCTTC
abundance: -; j_gene: TRBJ1-1; v_gene: TRBV7-3; d_gene: -; CDR3aa: CASSSSENTEAFF; CDR3nt: TGTGCCAGCAGCTCCTCAGAAAACACTGAAGCTTTCTTT
abundance: -; j_gene: TRBJ1-5; v_gene: TRBV6-5; d_gene: -; CDR3aa: CASSKSTASNQPQHF; CDR3nt: TGTGCCAGCAGTAAATCGACAGCTAGCAATCAGCCCCAGCATTTT
abundance: few; j_gene: TRBJ2-7; v_gene: TRBV2; d_gene: -; CDR3aa: CASNGVFNYEQYF; CDR3nt: TGTGCCAGCAACGGAGTATTTAACTACGAGCAGTACTTC
abundance: -; j_gene: TRBJ2-6; v_gene: TRBV5-6; d_gene: -; CDR3aa: CASSPEGSSGANVLTF; CDR3nt: TGTGCCAGCAGCCCGGAGGGCAGCTCTGGGGCCAACGTCCTGACTTTC
abundance: -; j_gene: TRBJ2-1; v_gene: TRBV7-2; d_gene: -; CDR3aa: CASSLARNEQFF; CDR3nt: TGTGCCAGCAGCTTAGCGCGCAATGAGCAGTTCTTC
abundance: -; j_gene: TRBJ1-2; v_gene: TRBV5-8; d_gene: TRBD1; CDR3aa: CASSHAGTGGQYGYTF; CDR3nt: TGTGCCAGCAGCCATGCCGGGACAGGGGGCCAATATGGCTACACCTTC
abundance: -; j_gene: TRBJ1-2; v_gene: TRBV7-2; d_gene: TRBD1; CDR3aa: CASSAWTGGALWGYTF; CDR3nt: TGTGCCAGCAGCGCTTGGACAGGGGGGGCCCTATGGGGCTACACCTTC
abundance: -; j_gene: TRBJ1-5; v_gene: TRBV4-1; d_gene: TRBD1; CDR3aa: CASSQVETGVQPQHF; CDR3nt: TGCGCCAGCAGCCAAGTGGAGACAGGGGTTCAGCCCCAGCATTTT
abundance: -; j_gene: TRBJ1-2; v_gene: TRBV28; d_gene: -; CDR3aa: CASTSAGRENYGYTF; CDR3nt: TGTGCCAGCACCTCGGCCGGTCGGGAGAACTATGGCTACACCTTC
abundance: -; j_gene: TRBJ2-1; v_gene: TRBV7-3; d_gene: -; CDR3aa: CASSRGMINEQFF; CDR3nt: TGTGCCAGCAGCCGCGGAATGATCAATGAGCAGTTCTTC
abundance: -; j_gene: TRBJ1-1; v_gene: TRBV7-3; d_gene: TRBD1; CDR3aa: CASSLIADRGQTEAFF; CDR3nt: TGTGCCAGCAGCTTAATCGCGGACAGGGGGCAAACTGAAGCTTTCTTT
abundance: few; j_gene: TRBJ2-7; v_gene: TRBV10-3; d_gene: -; CDR3aa: CAISPGSFSSYEQYF; CDR3nt: TGTGCCATCAGCCCGGGGTCATTTAGCTCCTACGAGCAGTACTTC
abundance: -; j_gene: TRBJ1-4; v_gene: TRBV13; d_gene: TRBD1; CDR3aa: CASSLGQGAEKLFF; CDR3nt: TGTGCCAGCAGCTTGGGACAGGGGGCCGAAAAACTGTTTTTT
abundance: -; j_gene: TRBJ1-5; v_gene: TRBV27; d_gene: -; CDR3aa: CASSFYSNQPQHF; CDR3nt: TGTGCCAGCAGTTTCTATAGCAATCAGCCCCAGCATTTT